These T cell receptor beta chains were read from a single sample in a study of CD8 T cells in ankylosing spondylitis. TCRdb independently ran MiXCR on the 5' RACE reads; one entry per CDR3 protein. The sample has over 700,000 distinct CDR3 sequences, around 20% seen once. Specimen: blood, either unsorted or a sorted T cell fraction (not recorded which). All receptors derive from a male donor with ankylosing spondylitis. CDR3s include the opening cysteine and the closing phenylalanine or tryptophan. Fields, in order: J gene, D gene, clone size, V gene, CDR3 protein, CDR3 DNA. A D gene is named only where the DNA matches it firmly. Clone size is not always given. Where it is, it says once, few, many or a class for expanded clones.

TRBJ1-5,TRBD1,-,TRBV20-1,CSARQDRGRNQPQHF,TGCAGTGCTAGACAGGACAGGGGACGCAATCAGCCCCAGCATTTT
TRBJ2-2,TRBD2,few,TRBV29-1,CSVHRGAGELFF,TGCAGCGTACATCGGGGGGCCGGGGAGCTGTTTTTT
TRBJ2-5,TRBD2,-,TRBV11-2,CASSLPGAGGPKETQYF,TGTGCCAGCAGCTTACCTGGGGCGGGAGGGCCCAAAGAGACCCAGTACTTC
TRBJ1-6,-,many,TRBV12-3/TRBV12-4,CASTLLGSGSPLHF,TGTGCCAGCACTCTACTGGGTTCGGGGTCACCCCTCCACTTT
TRBJ2-1,TRBD2,few,TRBV9,CASSVGGMGGTSQFF,TGTGCCAGCAGCGTAGGAGGGATGGGTGGGACTAGTCAGTTCTTC
TRBJ2-3,TRBD1,-,TRBV12-3/TRBV12-4,CASGRTGRSDTQYF,TGTGCCAGCGGTCGGACAGGGCGGTCAGATACGCAGTATTTT
TRBJ1-6,-,few,TRBV9,CASSPQGHGSSPLHF,TGTGCCAGCAGCCCCCAAGGGCATGGTAGTTCACCCCTCCACTTT
TRBJ1-5,-,-,TRBV20-1,CSARDRGGENQPQHF,TGCAGTGCTAGAGATAGGGGGGGCGAGAATCAGCCCCAGCATTTT
TRBJ2-2,-,-,TRBV6-1,CASSTRGSGSGGELFF,TGTGCCAGCAGTACCCGGGGCTCGGGATCTGGCGGGGAGCTGTTTTTT
TRBJ1-2,TRBD1,-,TRBV19,CASSKAGQAVYGYTF,TGTGCCAGTAGTAAGGCGGGACAGGCCGTCTATGGCTACACCTTC
TRBJ1-5,TRBD1,few,TRBV27,CASRGGQGVPQHF,TGTGCCAGCCGGGGGGGGCAGGGGGTGCCCCAGCATTTT
TRBJ2-5,TRBD2,-,TRBV4-2,CASSQEGSGSYQETQYF,TGTGCCAGCAGCCAAGAGGGTAGCGGGTCCTACCAAGAGACCCAGTACTTC
TRBJ2-7,TRBD2,few,TRBV7-2,CASSLIGRASGSYEQYF,TGTGCCAGCAGCTTAATAGGTCGGGCTAGCGGGAGTTACGAGCAGTACTTC
TRBJ2-5,TRBD2,-,TRBV5-1,CASSWGLAGNLQETQYF,TGCGCCAGCAGCTGGGGACTAGCGGGGAACCTCCAAGAGACCCAGTACTTC
TRBJ2-5,-,few,TRBV4-1,CASSPLRASAQRQETQYF,TGCGCCAGCAGCCCCCTGCGGGCTAGCGCTCAACGGCAAGAGACCCAGTACTTC
TRBJ1-1,-,few,TRBV28,CASSLIADSEAFF,TGTGCCAGCAGTTTGATTGCGGACTCTGAAGCTTTCTTT
TRBJ2-5,-,-,TRBV28,CASSFDPSQETQYF,TGTGCCAGCAGTTTCGACCCCTCACAAGAGACCCAGTACTTC
TRBJ2-5,-,-,TRBV9,CASSVALGETQYF,TGTGCCAGCAGCGTAGCCCTAGGAGAGACCCAGTACTTC
TRBJ1-2,-,-,TRBV10-3,CAISESGGAMFGYTF,TGTGCCATCAGTGAGTCGGGCGGGGCCATGTTTGGCTACACCTTC
TRBJ2-1,-,-,TRBV29-1,CSVLGEVLSYNEQFF,TGCAGCGTTCTGGGCGAGGTTCTCTCCTACAATGAGCAGTTCTTC
TRBJ1-2,-,few,TRBV27,CASTSLGTRGANYGYTF,TGTGCCAGCACCAGTTTGGGGACCAGGGGAGCTAACTATGGCTACACCTTC
TRBJ2-5,TRBD2,few,TRBV5-6,CASSWRLAPQETQYF,TGTGCCAGCAGCTGGAGACTAGCACCCCAAGAGACCCAGTACTTC
TRBJ2-7,-,-,TRBV20-1,CSALFTLAGSYEQYF,TGCAGTGCTTTATTTACACTAGCAGGATCCTACGAGCAGTACTTC
TRBJ1-2,TRBD1,many,TRBV12-3/TRBV12-4,CASTFTGGVSGYTF,TGTGCCAGCACCTTCACAGGGGGTGTTAGTGGCTACACCTTC
TRBJ1-1,-,-,TRBV27,CASRRLAGRNTEACF,TGTGCCAGCAGACGTTTGGCAGGGCGTAACACTGAAGCTTGCTTT
TRBJ2-3,TRBD2,-,TRBV25-1,CASSAYRPGGGDTQYF,TGTGCCAGCAGTGCGTACCGCCCCGGGGGGGGAGATACGCAGTATTTT
TRBJ2-5,-,few,TRBV7-9,CASSRGLGGTQYF,TGTGCCAGCAGCCGCGGTCTAGGGGGGACCCAGTACTTC
TRBJ2-2,-,many,TRBV12-3/TRBV12-4,CASSLKGNTGELFF,TGTGCCAGCAGTTTAAAGGGGAACACCGGGGAGCTGTTTTTT
TRBJ1-1,-,many,TRBV2,CASRGSATNTEAFF,TGTGCCAGCAGAGGATCGGCGACAAACACTGAAGCTTTCTTT
TRBJ2-3,TRBD2,-,TRBV7-2,CASELAGRTDTQYF,TGTGCCAGCGAACTAGCGGGACGCACAGATACGCAGTATTTT
TRBJ2-3,-,-,TRBV4-2,CASSQDEGADTQYF,TGTGCCAGCAGCCAAGATGAGGGGGCAGATACGCAGTATTTT
TRBJ2-2,TRBD1,-,TRBV7-2,CASSFGQANTGELFF,TGTGCCAGCAGCTTTGGACAGGCGAACACCGGGGAGCTGTTTTTT
TRBJ2-7,-,-,TRBV4-1,CASSQEGRNEQYF,TGCGCCAGCAGCCAAGAAGGTAGAAACGAGCAGTACTTC
TRBJ1-1,TRBD1,-,TRBV6-5,CASSYPGTGANTEAFF,TGTGCCAGCAGTTACCCCGGGACAGGGGCCAACACTGAAGCTTTCTTT
TRBJ2-3,TRBD2,-,TRBV4-2,CASSQHTGGDTSTDTQYF,TGTGCCAGCAGCCAACACACGGGGGGGGATACTAGCACAGATACGCAGTATTTT
TRBJ2-5,TRBD1,few,TRBV4-2,CASSLSWDRKETQYF,TGTGCCAGCAGCCTTAGCTGGGACAGAAAAGAGACCCAGTACTTC
TRBJ2-1,-,-,TRBV24-1,CATSDMGPNSYNEQFF,TGTGCCACCAGTGACATGGGACCTAACTCCTACAATGAGCAGTTCTTC
TRBJ2-1,-,-,TRBV27,CASSSGFSYNEQFF,TGTGCCAGCAGTTCAGGGTTCTCCTACAATGAGCAGTTCTTC
TRBJ2-7,-,few,TRBV20-1,CSASKLESNYEQYF,TGCAGTGCCAGCAAACTAGAGTCTAACTACGAGCAGTACTTC